This T cell receptor (beta chain) was recorded in a study of neurological immune-mediated disorders (dated by TCRdb to between 2018 and 2021). Some background on the complete study: The study compared peripheral blood TCR-beta repertoires of HTLV-I-associated myelopathy (HAM/TSP) patients, multiple sclerosis patients and healthy controls using UMI-based sequencing. Longitudinal samples, technical triplicates and paired sorted CD4+ and CD8+ T-cell subsets, alongside PBMC samples, were included among the 90 to 130 TCR-beta libraries. To precisely calculate how much the frequency of each individual clone varied, libraries were sequenced in technical triplicate. Of the roughly 70 subjects in the cohort, some 15 were HAM/TSP patients, approximately 34 were multiple sclerosis patients, and some 20 were healthy controls.

Here is what the overall study found, with its caveats: TCR clonal expansion was greatest in HAM/TSP patients and smallest in MS patients, who ranked below even healthy controls. Expanded clones from different subjects shared no identical CDR3 amino acid sequences, which suggests that TCR-beta repertoires were private in all groups.

CDR1 LGHDT and CDR2 YNNKEL are derived from the germline V gene (reference sequence). Deletion took 3 bases off V and 7 bases off J, with a span of 6 bases between the germline ends. The CDR3 goes from the cysteine to the phenylalanine over 11 residues. Only the CDR3 part of the read is kept: 33 bases, read in frame from the first base. cDNA was synthesized by template-switch 5'RACE using a primer with a 10-nucleotide random unique molecular identifier that tagged each TCR transcript. Every sequencing run covered 15-18 subjects and yielded more than 160 million TCR-beta sequences. The RNeasy kit was used to extract total RNA. The KAPA Real-time Library Amplification kit was used to amplify TCR-beta VDJ regions with primers targeting the TCR constant region and the 5'RACE anchor. A first PCR added sample indexes and Illumina adaptors, and a second PCR then raised library yield. After purification with Ampure beads, the TCR product of roughly 650 bp was size-selected on a 2% E-gel SizeSelection system. Before pooling, library quality was checked on a Bioanalyzer, concentration was measured with Qubit, and libraries were quantified with the Kapa Library Quantification kit. An Illumina HiSeq 2500 was used to sequence the libraries paired-end at 2 x 150 bp. To increase sequence diversity, about 23-30% phiX was spiked into each library pool. Regarding the original processing steps: Quality-filtered reads were processed with the UMI-based MiGEC pipeline, and over 85% of raw TCR sequences were removed by the MiGEC pipeline during error correction. VDJ genes were aligned to IMGT germline references, and clonotypes were defined by unique CDR3 amino acid sequence plus V-J genes. Clonal expansion, Shannon diversity and CDR3 relatedness were evaluated with VDJtools (CalcPairwiseDistances, ClusterSamples), while phylogenetic trees were built in CLCbio workbench. Clones with at least 8 unique UMIs were defined as expanded, with this threshold being based on coefficient-of-variation modelling across technical triplicates. In TCRdb, the public reads were trimmed at Q25 with fastp and aligned with MiXCR, with productive beta chains retained. One record per CDR3 amino acid sequence lists the most common genes and DNA. The V and J calls here are based on TCRdb, not the publication. This sample gives roughly 30,000 distinct CDR3 sequences in total; approximately 12% of them show up just once. The ten biggest clones cover 4% to 5.5% of the sample.

Of note for this clonotype: Its recognized antigen is unknown. Base qualities are not at hand, and no much larger clone is one base apart.

The time point label, as the study defines it: technical triplicate 2. Sorted-subset TCR libraries were prepared from approximately 1 million sorted CD4+ or CD8+ T cells. Peripheral blood underwent Ficoll-Hypaque density gradient centrifugation to isolate PBMCs, which were then cryopreserved in liquid nitrogen. The study also sequenced paired sorted CD4+ and CD8+ subsets from healthy controls, HAM/TSP patients and MS patients. This receptor was obtained from a female donor with HTLV-1-associated myelopathy (HAM/TSP). The material sequenced was CD4+ T cells from blood. The chain is encoded by TRBV3-1 joined to TRBJ1-1; there is no confident call for the D gene. The CDR3 corresponds to CASSQGNEAFF. The nucleotides are TGTGCCAGCAGCCAGGGAAATGAAGCTTTCTTT.